This T cell receptor beta chain was recovered during a study of graft-versus-host responses after intestinal transplantation. The CDR3 length is 16 residues. CDR1 and CDR2 (germline): SGHAT, FQDESV (reference sequence). Trimming at V came to 5 bases and at J to 0 bases, leaving 9 bases not matched to a gene. The method was immunoSEQ multiplex PCR; TCRdb's version includes in-frame clones alone and lacks a portion of them. The sample has around 45,000 clones, about 95% seen once. The specimen was PBMCs, collected about 320 days after intestinal transplant. This TCR was sampled from a human patient who received an intestinal transplant, so some T cells may come from the graft donor. The genes are TRBV11-1 and TRBJ1-2; 7 bases map to TRBD1. In nucleotides, the CDR3 is TGTGCCAGCAGCCCAGGGACAGATCGAGCTAACTATGGCTACACCTTC. Encoded protein: CASSPGTDRANYGYTF. Variable domain in full (rest from reference TRBV11-1 and TRBJ1-2): EAEVAQSPRYKITEKSQAVAFWCDPISGHATLYWYRQILGQGPELLVQFQDESVVDDSQLPKDRFSAERLKGVDSTLKIQPAELGDSAMYLCASSPGTDRANYGYTFGSGTRLTVV.